These 10 T cell receptor beta chains were sequenced from one sample in a study of T-cell reconstitution after alpha-beta-depleted transplantation in children. Unique molecular identifiers were used to barcode this TCRbeta library. TCRdb called the PCR reads again in MiXCR, with one record for every CDR3 protein. The data contain 500,000 or so distinct CDR3 sequences, more than 9.5% of them seen just once; the ten biggest clones take up 14%. Sequences were derived from PBMCs, mostly from graft donor cells, sampled 180 days after TCRalphabeta/CD19-depleted stem cell transplant. These receptors all come from a female patient aged 2-10 years who had a stem cell transplant for aplastic anemia, so the T cells may come from the graft donor.

This chain joins TRBV30 and TRBJ2-1; D not resolved. This CDR3 contains 13 residues. With 0 bases removed from V and 8 bases from J, the gap between germline ends came to 11 bases. Germline V lookup: CDR1 GTSNPN, CDR2 SVGIG (reference sequence). The CDR3 coding sequence is TGTGCCTGGAGTGTTAGCCGCGTCGATGAGCAGTTCTTC. Encoded protein: CAWSVSRVDEQFF. The full variable domain, with the rest looked up from reference TRBV30 and TRBJ2-1, is SQTIHQWPATLVQPVGSPLSLECTVEGTSNPNLYWYRQAAGRGLQLLFYSVGIGQISSEVPQNLSASRPQDRQFILSSKKLLLSDSGFYLCAWSVSRVDEQFFGPGTRLTVL.

The chain carries TRBV12-3 or TRBV12-4 and TRBJ2-1; tentative D call: TRBD1 (7 bases). The CDR3 contains 13 residues. Between the trimmed V and J ends, which lost 8 bases and 13 bases, there was a span of 21 bases. CDR3 DNA: TGTGCCAGCGGGTTGGCGGTACAGGGGACTCAGTTCTTC. Translated, it gives CASGLAVQGTQFF.

This clonotype was observed many times. This chain uses TRBV20-1 with TRBJ2-4; TRBD2 matches 9 bases. V lost 3 bases to trimming and J lost 0 bases; unmatched junction nucleotides: 6. The germline V gene encodes CDR1 DFQATT and CDR2 SNEGSKA (reference sequence). The CDR3 contains 16 residues. In DNA, the CDR3 is TGCAGTGCTAGTGCAAGCGGGGGGATAGCCAAAAACATTCAGTACTTC. Residues: CSASASGGIAKNIQYF.

This clonotype showed up just a few times. The V gene is TRBV7-6, the J gene TRBJ2-2, with 7 positions matching TRBD2. The CDR3 is 16 amino acids. The J segment lost 3 bases and the V segment lost 3 bases, leaving 7 bases of the junction unmatched. CDR1 SGHVS and CDR2 FNYEAQ come from the germline V gene. In DNA, the CDR3 is TGTGCCAGCAGCTTTCGTCCTAGCGGCTACACCGGGGAGCTGTTTTTT. Translated, it gives CASSFRPSGYTGELFF.

The chain couples TRBV9 to TRBJ2-7, with 10 nucleotides matching TRBD2. V shed 0 bases and J 4 bases; nucleotides not matched to a gene: 4. The germline CDR1 and CDR2 sequences are SGDLS and YYNGEE. The CDR3 runs to 15 residues. CDR3 loop: CASSVDASGSYEQYF. In nucleotides, the CDR3 is TGTGCCAGCAGCGTAGACGCTAGCGGGAGTTACGAGCAGTACTTC.

This clonotype was picked up many times. This chain uses TRBV12-3 or TRBV12-4 with TRBJ1-1; D perhaps matches TRBD1 (6 bases). The CDR3 contains 15 residues. The ends were cut back, 6 bases at V and 10 bases at J, with 24 bases in the middle. The CDR3 DNA sequence: TGTGCCAGCAGCCCTAGCACAGGGCTTGGCGAGGGAGCTTTCTTT. This translates into CASSPSTGLGEGAFF.

This sequence joins TRBV27 and TRBJ2-3, with 12 bases that match TRBD2. Looked up from germline, CDR1 is MNHEY and CDR2 is SMNVEV (reference sequence). The V segment lost 7 bases and the J segment 1 base; nucleotides outside the gene matches: 6. This CDR3 has 16 amino acids. The CDR3 bases are TGTGCCAGCATGAGACTAGCGGGAGCGGGCACAGATACGCAGTATTTT. Translated: CASMRLAGAGTDTQYF.

The table lists this clonotype with many counts. This chain uses TRBV12-3 or TRBV12-4 with TRBJ2-6; D uncertain. The CDR3 has 15 residues. V lost 3 bases, J lost 4 bases, and 10 bases lay in between. The CDR3 nucleotides read TGTGCCAGCAGTTTTCAGGATCCGGGGGCCAACGTCCTGACTTTC. Amino acids: CASSFQDPGANVLTF.

The rearrangement joins TRBV7-3 to TRBJ2-5; D is unresolved. This CDR3 spans 13 amino acids. The V end lost 4 bases, the J end lost 2 bases, and 8 bases lay between the germline ends. The germline V gene has CDR1 SGHTA and CDR2 FQGTGA. The CDR3 sequence: CASSSSIQETQYF. CDR3 bases: TGTGCCAGCAGCTCATCTATTCAAGAGACCCAGTACTTC.

This clonotype came up a few times. The V call is TRBV6-1, the J call TRBJ2-5, with D tentatively TRBD2 (6 bases). Trimming shortened V by 4 bases and J by 2 bases, and 14 bases separated the two germline ends. This CDR3 contains 15 residues. Looked up from germline, CDR1 is MNHNS and CDR2 is SASEGT. CDR3 bases: TGTGCCAGCAGTGGCCGGGACTTGCGGCAAGAGACCCAGTACTTC. Translating it yields CASSGRDLRQETQYF.